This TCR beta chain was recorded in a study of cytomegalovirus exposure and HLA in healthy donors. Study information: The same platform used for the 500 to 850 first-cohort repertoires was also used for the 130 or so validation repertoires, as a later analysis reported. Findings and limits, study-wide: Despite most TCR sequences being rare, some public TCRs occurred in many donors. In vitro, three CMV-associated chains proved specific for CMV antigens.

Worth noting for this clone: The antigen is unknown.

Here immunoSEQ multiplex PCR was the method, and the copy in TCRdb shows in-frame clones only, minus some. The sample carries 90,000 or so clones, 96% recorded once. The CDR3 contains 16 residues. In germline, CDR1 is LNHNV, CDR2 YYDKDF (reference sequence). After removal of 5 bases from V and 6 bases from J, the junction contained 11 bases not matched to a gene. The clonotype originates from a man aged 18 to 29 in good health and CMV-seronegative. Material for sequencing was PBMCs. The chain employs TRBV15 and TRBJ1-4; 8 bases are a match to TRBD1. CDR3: CATSARGADRDEKLFF. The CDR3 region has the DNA TGTGCCACCAGCGCCCGAGGGGCGGACAGGGATGAAAAACTGTTTTTT.